This T cell receptor beta chain came from a study of OX40 agonist ivuxolimab in advanced cancers. Using immunoSEQ multiplex PCR, the repertoire was profiled, and TCRdb retains in-frame clones only, with some absent. The sample yields roughly 69,000 clones, around 87% seen once. V shed 4 bases and J 4 bases; nucleotides not matched to a gene: 5. Germline loops: CDR1 MDHEN, CDR2 SYDVKM. The CDR3 spans 14 residues. Specimen: CD4+ or CD8+ T cells sorted from blood, collected in a trial of the OX40 agonist ivuxolimab. The source is an adult with an advanced solid tumor such as melanoma, head and neck, liver or kidney cancer. The chain recombines TRBV28 with TRBJ1-2; 8 bases are a match to TRBD1. The CDR3 region has the DNA TGTGCCAGCAGTTCACCGGACAGGGTCTATGGCTACACCTTC. Translating gives CASSSPDRVYGYTF.